These T cell receptor beta chains were read from a single sample in a study of blood T cells in healthy people across ages. TCRdb re-called the 5' RACE reads with MiXCR, one entry per CDR3 protein. This sample has about 1.1 million distinct CDR3 sequences, with around two fifths found just once. Sequenced sample: blood. These receptor sequences come from a man younger than 35 in good health. Each CDR3 is given with its conserved first and last residue. The D gene is left open where the match is weak. Only part of the rows carry a size: once, few, many, or a class if the clone is expanded.

>TRBV9|many|TRBD1|TRBJ2-1
TGTGCCAGCAGCTTCCGGGACAGGGGCAACAATGAGCAGTTCTTC
CASSFRDRGNNEQFF
>TRBV3-1|.|.|TRBJ2-3
TGTGCCAGCAGCGACACCTACGACTATATTCCAGATACGCAGTATTTT
CASSDTYDYIPDTQYF
>TRBV4-3|.|TRBD1|TRBJ1-2
TGCGCCAGCAGCCTATCGTCGACAGGGAATGTGGGTGGCTACACCTTC
CASSLSSTGNVGGYTF
>TRBV4-1|.|TRBD1|TRBJ1-1
TGCGCCAGCAGTAAAGGGGGCGGCACTGAAGCTTTCTTT
CASSKGGGTEAFF
>TRBV12-3/TRBV12-4|.|.|TRBJ2-5
TGTGCCAGCAGTCCATGGACCTTTGAAGAGACCCAGTACTTC
CASSPWTFEETQYF
>TRBV3-1|.|.|TRBJ1-2
TGTGCCAGCAGCCAAGATCAGGGAAGCTACACCTTC
CASSQDQGSYTF
>TRBV27|.|.|TRBJ2-7
TGTGCCAGCAGAGGGAATCTGCTCTACGAGCAGTACTTC
CASRGNLLYEQYF
>TRBV2|.|TRBD1|TRBJ2-3
TGTGCCAGCAGTGGGCAGGGGGCGGGAGATACGCAGTATTTT
CASSGQGAGDTQYF
>TRBV4-3|few|.|TRBJ1-1
TGCGCCAGCAGCCAAGATTATCGGGGGGGCGCGAAGGACACTGAAGCTTTCTTT
CASSQDYRGGAKDTEAFF
>TRBV6-6|.|.|TRBJ1-4
TGTGCCAGCAGCCTCGACAGGCCTAATGAAAAACTGTTTTTT
CASSLDRPNEKLFF
>TRBV11-1|.|.|TRBJ2-1
TGTGCCAGCAGCTTAGCGGGAGTAACCCTTCTATACAATGAGCAGTTCTTC
CASSLAGVTLLYNEQFF
>TRBV4-3|.|.|TRBJ1-4
TGCGCCAGCAGCCAAGGGAGGACAGTTATAAATGAAAAACTGTTTTTT
CASSQGRTVINEKLFF
>TRBV9|few|TRBD2|TRBJ2-1
TGTGCCAGCAGCGGGACTAGCGGGGGGTTCTACAATGAGCAGTTCTTC
CASSGTSGGFYNEQFF
>TRBV5-6|.|.|TRBJ2-1
TGTGCCAGCAGCTCGGGCATAAGCTCCTACAATGAGCAGTTCTTC
CASSSGISSYNEQFF
>TRBV10-3|.|.|TRBJ1-2
TGTGCCATCAGTGAGAACAGGAACTATGGCTACACCTTC
CAISENRNYGYTF
>TRBV12-5|.|.|TRBJ1-1
TGTGCTAGTGGTAAGGCCGGGAGCATTAACACTGAAGCTTTCTTT
CASGKAGSINTEAFF
>TRBV6-2/TRBV6-3|.|TRBD2|TRBJ2-5
TGTGCCAGCAGTTCGGCCGCGGGGGGGCGGAATGAGCAGTACTTC
CASSSAAGGRNEQYF
>TRBV29-1|.|TRBD1|TRBJ2-3
TGCAGCGTTAACCCGGACAGGGCTAGCACAGATACGCAGTATTTT
CSVNPDRASTDTQYF
>TRBV12-3/TRBV12-4|.|.|TRBJ1-1
TGTGCCAGCAGTTTCCACAGCCTGAACACTGAAGCTTTCTTT
CASSFHSLNTEAFF
>TRBV3-1|few|.|TRBJ2-1
TGTGCCAGCAGCCAAGAGGGGGCCTTTTTCCCGCCTAGCGAAAGCTCCTACAATGAGCAGTTCTTC
CASSQEGAFFPPSESSYNEQFF
>TRBV20-1|.|.|TRBJ1-1
TGCACTAGCTTCCAGTCCGAGGCTTTCTTT
CTSFQSEAFF
>TRBV28|few|.|TRBJ2-5
TGTGCCAGCAGTCGGACAGTGAGGGAGACCCAGTACTTC
CASSRTVRETQYF
>TRBV6-2/TRBV6-3|.|.|TRBJ1-1
TGTGCCAGCAGACGCCTCTTGAACACTGAAGCTTTCTTT
CASRRLLNTEAFF
>TRBV7-2|.|TRBD1|TRBJ1-1
TGTGCCAGCAGCTCACGGACAGGGGTGGCTGTCGGCACTGAAGCTTTCTTT
CASSSRTGVAVGTEAFF
>TRBV20-1|few|.|TRBJ1-1
TGCAGTGCTAGAGATAGGACAAGGGCGTCTGAAGCTTTCTTT
CSARDRTRASEAFF
>TRBV7-2|few|.|TRBJ1-1
TGTGCCAGCAGCTTAGGGTCACCTACCACTGAAGCTTTCTTT
CASSLGSPTTEAFF
>TRBV7-2|few|.|TRBJ1-2
TGTGCCAGCAGCCTAAGTCCCGCAGGGAATGGCTACACCTTC
CASSLSPAGNGYTF
>TRBV20-1|few|TRBD1|TRBJ2-3
TGCAGTACCACCGGGGGACAGGGGGCTGGAGATACGCAGTATTTT
CSTTGGQGAGDTQYF
>TRBV12-3/TRBV12-4|.|.|TRBJ1-1
TGTGCCAGCAGGGGGGGAGGACAGAACACTGAAGCTTTCTTT
CASRGGGQNTEAFF
>TRBV4-3|.|TRBD2|TRBJ2-2
TGCGCCAGCAGCCAAGATAGGGCCCTAGCGGGGGCGAACACCGGGGAGCTGTTTTTT
CASSQDRALAGANTGELFF
>TRBV5-1|few|.|TRBJ2-3
TGCGCCAGCAGCACCGCCGGAGCCACAGATACGCAGTATTTT
CASSTAGATDTQYF
>TRBV18|once|TRBD1|TRBJ2-7
TGTGCCAGCTCACCCCCTTGGGACAGGACCTACGAGCAGTACTTC
CASSPPWDRTYEQYF
>TRBV28|.|.|TRBJ2-5
TGTGCCAGCAGACGGACTGTACGGCTAGAGACCCAGTACTTC
CASRRTVRLETQYF
>TRBV4-1|few|.|TRBJ1-1
TGCGCCAGCAGCCAAGGAAGTCCCGCGAGGACTGAAGCTTTCTTT
CASSQGSPARTEAFF
>TRBV7-2|.|TRBD1|TRBJ2-7
TGTGCCAGCAGCCTCTGGACAGGGAGCTCCTACGAGCAGTACTTC
CASSLWTGSSYEQYF